Listed below are T cell receptor beta chains from one sample, sequenced in a study of blood T cell repertoires in COVID-19. TCRdb keeps only in-frame clones here, not all; method: immunoSEQ multiplex PCR. This table has 300,000 or so clones, under 90% appearing once. Source material: peripheral blood. The receptors stem from a woman aged 30 to 39 with COVID-19, enrolled during active disease. The CDR3 runs from the conserved cysteine through the conserved F or W. Fields, in order: CDR3 length, clone size, D gene, V gene, J gene, CDR3 protein, CDR3 DNA. A D gene is named only where the DNA matches it firmly. Expanded clones are given a class, and other clones once, few, many or no size at all.

15,-,TRBD1,TRBV7-3,TRBJ2-5,CASSLGRQGQETQYF,TGTGCCAGCAGCTTAGGGCGACAGGGGCAAGAGACCCAGTACTTC
17,-,TRBD2,TRBV5-1,TRBJ2-3,CASSLRTSGKPTDTQYF,TGCGCCAGCAGCCTTCGGACTAGCGGGAAACCCACAGATACGCAGTATTTT
14,-,TRBD2,TRBV30,TRBJ2-5,CAWSGGGMHETQYF,TGTGCCTGGAGTGGGGGAGGGATGCACGAGACCCAGTACTTC
11,-,-,TRBV20-1,TRBJ2-1,CSASRYNEQFF,TGCAGTGCTAGCAGATACAATGAGCAGTTCTTC
15,-,-,TRBV19,TRBJ2-2,CASSIGRVETGELFF,TGTGCCAGTAGTATAGGACGCGTGGAGACCGGGGAGCTGTTTTTT
15,-,-,TRBV27,TRBJ1-3,CASSLFPPGQNTIYF,TGTGCCAGCAGTTTATTTCCCCCAGGGCAAAACACCATATATTTT
15,-,TRBD1,TRBV2,TRBJ1-5,CASSRDREVSQPQHF,TGTGCCAGCAGCCGGGACAGGGAAGTAAGTCAGCCCCAGCATTTT
15,-,-,TRBV19,TRBJ1-4,CASKFRGQFNEKLFF,TGTGCCAGTAAATTTAGAGGACAATTTAATGAAAAACTGTTTTTT
16,-,TRBD1,TRBV25-1,TRBJ1-2,CASSERSRTGVSGYTF,TGTGCCAGCAGTGAAAGGAGCCGGACAGGGGTCAGTGGCTACACCTTC
14,-,-,TRBV5-1,TRBJ2-5,CASSLARAGETQYF,TGCGCCAGCAGCTTGGCCAGGGCGGGGGAGACCCAGTACTTC
13,-,-,TRBV5-6,TRBJ1-1,CASSLEPDTEAFF,TGTGCCAGCAGCTTGGAACCAGACACTGAAGCTTTCTTT
14,once,-,TRBV30,TRBJ2-1,CAWMSDVANNEQFF,TGTGCCTGGATGTCGGACGTAGCGAATAATGAGCAGTTCTTC
16,once,TRBD1,TRBV24-1,TRBJ1-1,CATSDTWTGGDTEAFF,TGTGCCACCAGTGATACGTGGACAGGGGGAGACACTGAAGCTTTCTTT
13,-,-,TRBV10-3,TRBJ2-3,CAISGADTDTQYF,TGTGCCATCAGTGGAGCCGACACAGATACGCAGTATTTT
16,few,-,TRBV5-4,TRBJ2-1,CASSPGGASSYNEQFF,TGTGCCAGCAGCCCCGGCGGGGCGAGCTCCTACAATGAGCAGTTCTTC
11,-,-,TRBV28,TRBJ1-2,CASSSSDGCTF,TGTGCCAGCAGTTCATCCGACGGGTGCACCTTC
15,-,TRBD1,TRBV27,TRBJ1-5,CASSYRGTANQPQHF,TGTGCCAGCAGTTACAGAGGGACAGCGAATCAGCCCCAGCATTTT
15,once,TRBD1,TRBV5-6,TRBJ1-1,CASSLGGQGRTEAFF,TGTGCCAGCAGCTTGGGGGGACAGGGAAGGACTGAAGCTTTCTTT
15,-,TRBD1,TRBV12-5,TRBJ2-7,CASGFGQGSLYEQYF,TGTGCTAGTGGTTTCGGACAGGGGTCCCTCTACGAGCAGTACTTC
17,few,TRBD1,TRBV3-1/TRBV3-2,TRBJ1-6,CASSPHLGTGASSPLHF,TGTGCCAGCAGCCCACACCTTGGGACAGGGGCAAGTTCACCCCTCCACTTT
18,-,TRBD1,TRBV27,TRBJ1-5,CASSFRRSGTGPYQPQHF,TGTGCCAGCAGTTTTCGGCGGTCCGGGACAGGACCTTATCAGCCCCAGCATTTT